This T cell receptor beta chain was sequenced for a study of T cell responses to AZD1222 COVID-19 vaccine. Study-wide results and caveats: Researchers report vaccine-associated CD4 TCRs spanning spike, with dominance at 160-218 and 743-854. Reports indicate that nearly half of spike-specific TCRs are directed at unmutated variant regions. Seropositive status at baseline applied to only six AZD1222 recipients.

With respect to this clone: What it binds is unknown.

The repertoire was sequenced with immunoSEQ multiplex PCR; TCRdb's copy has only in-frame clones and lacks some. The sample has 180,000 or so clones, over 90% seen once. The CDR3 length is 16 residues. Germline CDR1 MRHNA, CDR2 SNTAGT. J was trimmed by 2 bases and V by 0 bases; bases with no gene match: 3. The chain joins TRBV6-4 to TRBJ2-3, with 9 nucleotides matching TRBD2. The source was peripheral blood, collected on day 0 of AZD1222 vaccination. The clonotype was recovered from an adult in good health. CDR3 in DNA: TGTGCCAGCAGTGACTCGGCGGGGGGGAACACAGATACGCAGTATTTT. Translated: CASSDSAGGNTDTQYF.